This T cell receptor (beta chain) came from a study of cytomegalovirus exposure and HLA in healthy donors. Study details: Among the 398 genotyped donors, about 81% were placed in the Caucasian-associated ancestry cluster. General study results and limits: It was only CMV serostatus that was available as immune exposure information. Several of the most significant clusters appeared, in a later analysis, to be linked to common viral pathogens.

A note on this clone: The target antigen is unknown.

The primer mix had 60 Vbeta and 13 Jbeta primers. TCRdb keeps only in-frame clones here, not all; method: immunoSEQ multiplex PCR. The sample includes about 160,000 clones, 70% to 80% of them seen just once. Looked up from germline, CDR1 is SGHTA and CDR2 is FQGNSA. This CDR3 comprises 15 residues. The sequencing sample was made of PBMCs. The sequence derives from a man in his 60s in good health and CMV-seronegative. The chain links TRBV7-2 to TRBJ2-5; D is perhaps TRBD2 (6 bases). The DNA matches TRBJ2-7 better at its end, which makes the J call doubtful. CDR3 loop: CASSLDPGDPYEQYF. CDR3 coding DNA: TGTGCCAGCAGCTTAGACCCGGGAGACCCCTACGAGCAGTACTTC.